This T cell receptor beta chain was documented in a study of blood T cell repertoires in COVID-19. Method: immunoSEQ multiplex PCR; TCRdb's copy keeps in-frame clones and lacks some. The sample yields approximately 220,000 clones, roughly 88% seen once. V trimming: 5 bases; J trimming: 3 bases; junction bases outside the gene matches: 6. There are 14 residues in the CDR3. Germline CDR1 SEHNR, CDR2 FQNEAQ (reference sequence). The sequencing sample was made of PBMCs or T cells enriched from blood (not recorded which). This clonotype was obtained from a woman aged 35 to 49 with acute COVID-19. This chain joins TRBV7-9 and TRBJ1-2; 7 nucleotides line up with TRBD1. The CDR3 loop reads CASSPGTDHYGYTF. The CDR3 DNA sequence: TGTGCCAGCAGCCCAGGGACAGATCACTATGGCTACACCTTC.